Listed here is a single T cell receptor (beta chain). These data come from a study of shared clonotypes between healthy human individuals. This CDR3 region has 13 residues. V was clipped by 0 bases and J by 16 bases, with 16 bases between them. CDR1 is SGHAT and CDR2 is FQNNGV in the germline V gene. Clones were read by immunoSEQ multiplex PCR, and TCRdb kept only the in-frame ones, dropping some. Of roughly 700,000 clones listed, roughly 70% are singletons. This TCR was recovered from a woman between 25 and 40 years old in good health. Source material: memory CD4+ T cells sorted from blood. The subset: CD45RA-negative fraction. This chain joins TRBV11-2 and TRBJ1-3; tentatively, D is TRBD1 (5 bases). The CDR3 DNA reads as TGTGCCAGCAGCTTAGATCCCCGACAGCCCACCTATTTT. Translation: CASSLDPRQPTYF. Filled out from reference TRBV11-2 and TRBJ1-3, the complete variable domain reads EAGVAQSPRYKIIEKRQSVAFWCNPISGHATLYWYQQILGQGPKLLIQFQNNGVVDDSQLPKDRFSAERLKGVDSTLKIQPAKLEDSAVYLCASSLDPRQPTYFGEGSWLTVV.